This record covers a single T cell receptor (beta chain). Germline and genes: mouse. Read data end 1 residue before the CDR3 end; the end is taken from the germline J gene. This specimen belongs to a study of tissue T cells after allogeneic stem cell transplantation. J lost 7 bases, V lost 6 bases, and 4 bases had no gene match. Germline V lookup: CDR1 NSHNY, CDR2 SYGAGN. CDR3 length: 13 residues. Assay: immunoSEQ multiplex PCR; the TCRdb copy retains only in-frame clones and omits some. The profile covers some 5,300 clones, with approximately 45% appearing a single time and roughly 3.2% taken by the ten largest. The sample's time point: mouse harvest day 7 after allogeneic transplant. Mouse grafts combined 10^7 T-cell-depleted bone marrow cells with 10^6 splenic CD5+ T cells.

The material sequenced was skin. The rearrangement links TRBV13-1 to TRBJ1-6, with 7 bases identical to TRBD1. TRBJ1-6 is an ORF, with its function uncertain. The sequence was collected from a female BALB/c mouse given C57BL/6 T cells with graft-versus-host disease after an allogeneic hematopoietic cell transplant. CDR3 amino acids: CASTPGGNSPLYF. The sequenced part of the CDR3 DNA is TGTGCCAGCACCCCAGGGGGAAATTCGCCCCTCTAC.